The present T cell receptor (beta chain) was sequenced within a study of Ad26.COV2.S vaccination and SARS-CoV-2 variants. This CDR3 comprises 14 residues. V lost 7 bases and J 3 bases, leaving 13 bases between the germline ends. CDR1 and CDR2 from the germline V gene are SNHLY and FYNNEI. This table comes from immunoSEQ multiplex PCR, and its TCRdb copy is limited to in-frame clones, with some not included. The repertoire consists of about 350,000 clones, with roughly 90% occurring once and the leading ten covering approximately 4.5%. Regarding treatment: roughly 20 received Ad26.COV2.S at low or high dose, single or two shots; 5 received placebo; per-sample allocation not given. Sampling was done on day 63 after the first vaccine or placebo injection.

This receptor was obtained from a person between 18 and 65 years old who received the Ad26.COV2.S COVID-19 vaccine or a placebo. J is TRBJ1-5 and V is TRBV2; possibly TRBD1 for D (6 bases). The specimen was peripheral blood, collected in a trial of Ad26.COV2.S vaccine versus placebo. CDR3 region: CASMGGRNNQPQHF. The CDR3 nucleotides are TGTGCCAGCATGGGGGGCAGGAACAATCAGCCCCAGCATTTT.